This record concerns one T cell receptor beta chain sequence. This sample was included in a study of neurological immune-mediated disorders. The CDR3 is 12 residues long. Trimming left V 6 bases short and J 0 bases short, with 7 bases between. The germline V gene has CDR1 SGHRS and CDR2 YFSETQ. TCRdb reprocessed the 5' RACE reads with MiXCR, giving one entry per CDR3 protein. The data hold 110,000 or so distinct CDR3 sequences, with more than 2.5% observed a single time. The chain has TRBV5-1 and TRBJ2-7; a possible D gene is TRBD1 (5 bases). This clonotype was sampled from a woman in her 30s with multiple sclerosis. Sequenced: PBMCs. The CDR3 region is CASTDTSYEQYF. Written as DNA, the CDR3 is TGCGCCAGCACGGACACCTCCTACGAGCAGTACTTC.